These T cell receptor beta chains were read from a single sample in a study of post-analysis software for immune sequencing data. TCRdb recomputed calls from the PCR reads with MiXCR, one row per CDR3 protein. Among about half a million distinct CDR3 sequences listed, under 40% were seen once. Sequences were obtained from blood. All receptors derive from a girl younger than 18 with multiple sclerosis. Each CDR3 is given with its conserved first and last residue. D genes are given only for firm matches. Where a row states a size, it is once, few, many or the class of an expanded clone; other rows omit it.

V	size	J	D	CDR3	DNA
TRBV11-2	many	TRBJ1-2	.	CASSYGTNYGYTF	TGTGCCAGCAGCTACGGGACCAACTATGGCTACACCTTC
TRBV20-1	few	TRBJ2-3	.	CSARADTSARPDTQYF	TGCAGTGCTAGAGCCGACACCTCCGCTCGACCAGATACGCAGTATTTT
TRBV11-2	.	TRBJ1-2	.	CASSLTLQEGYGYTF	TGTGCCAGCAGCTTAACCCTTCAAGAAGGCTATGGCTACACCTTC
TRBV6-1	many	TRBJ1-2	TRBD1	CASSGQGYGYTF	TGTGCCAGCAGTGGACAGGGCTATGGCTACACCTTC
TRBV29-1	.	TRBJ2-7	.	CSVMGDPYEQYF	TGCAGCGTCATGGGTGACCCCTACGAGCAGTACTTC
TRBV10-3	few	TRBJ2-5	TRBD1	CAISDNRGEETQYF	TGTGCCATCAGTGACAACAGGGGGGAAGAGACCCAGTACTTC
TRBV20-1	.	TRBJ2-5	TRBD2	CSVRPRTSDATWYQETQYF	TGCAGTGTTCGTCCGAGGACTAGCGACGCAACCTGGTACCAAGAGACCCAGTACTTC
TRBV5-6	.	TRBJ2-7	TRBD1	CASSLIGTGIYEQYF	TGTGCCAGCAGCTTGATCGGGACAGGGATATACGAGCAGTACTTC
TRBV29-1	.	TRBJ1-4	.	CSVGEKLFF	TGCAGCGTGGGTGAAAAACTGTTTTTT
TRBV6-1	.	TRBJ1-2	.	CASQGGGGYTF	TGTGCCTCACAAGGCGGGGGTGGCTACACCTTC
TRBV12-3/TRBV12-4	.	TRBJ2-7	TRBD2	CASSYLAGSYEQYF	TGTGCCAGCAGTTATCTAGCGGGATCCTACGAGCAGTACTTC
TRBV5-1	.	TRBJ2-4	.	CASSLRSLTAEQYF	TGCGCCAGCAGCTTGAGAAGCCTGACGGCTGAGCAGTACTTC
TRBV5-1	few	TRBJ2-7	.	CASSPWQGSVNEQYF	TGCGCCAGCAGCCCCTGGCAGGGGAGCGTTAACGAGCAGTACTTC
TRBV6-5	.	TRBJ2-7	TRBD1	CASSSLGTASYEQYF	TGTGCCAGCAGTTCCTTAGGGACAGCCTCCTACGAGCAGTACTTC
TRBV28	few	TRBJ2-7	TRBD1	CASSPGQGLSYGQYF	TGTGCCAGCAGTCCCGGACAGGGGTTATCCTACGGGCAGTACTTC
TRBV3-1	.	TRBJ2-3	.	CASSQDYAYGTDTQYF	TGTGCCAGCAGCCAAGATTATGCGTACGGCACAGATACGCAGTATTTT
TRBV12-3/TRBV12-4	.	TRBJ2-7	TRBD1	CASSILSGTGISYEQYF	TGTGCCAGCAGCATCCTATCTGGGACAGGGATATCCTACGAGCAGTACTTC
TRBV2	.	TRBJ1-5	TRBD1	CATEAAGGNYQPQHF	TGTGCCACCGAAGCGGCAGGGGGCAATTATCAGCCCCAGCATTTT
TRBV11-2	.	TRBJ2-1	.	CASSLGWEVGGNEQFF	TGTGCCAGCAGCTTAGGTTGGGAGGTCGGTGGCAATGAGCAGTTCTTC
TRBV12-3/TRBV12-4	.	TRBJ2-7	TRBD2	CASSSTSGGLQEAQYF	TGTGCCAGCAGTTCCACTAGCGGGGGACTCCAAGAGGCCCAGTACTTC
TRBV24-1	few	TRBJ1-2	TRBD1	CATRTDRDGGYTF	TGTGCCACCAGGACGGACAGGGATGGTGGTTACACCTTC
TRBV9	few	TRBJ2-3	.	CASSVVSTGTDTQYF	TGTGCCAGCAGCGTAGTGTCGACGGGCACAGATACGCAGTATTTT
TRBV10-3	.	TRBJ1-6	TRBD1	CAISEGTGGGSPLHF	TGTGCCATCAGTGAGGGGACAGGGGGTGGATCACCCCTCCACTTT
TRBV5-1	.	TRBJ1-2	.	CASRAGTSNYGYTF	TGCGCCAGCAGGGCCGGGACGTCTAACTATGGCTACACCTTC
TRBV7-2	.	TRBJ2-3	.	CASSARRLASTDTQYF	TGTGCCAGCAGCGCCCGCAGGCTAGCGAGCACAGATACGCAGTATTTT
TRBV4-1	few	TRBJ2-7	.	CASSQDGGTPRDEQYF	TGCGCCAGCAGCCAAGACGGAGGGACGCCAAGGGACGAGCAGTACTTC
TRBV6-1	.	TRBJ2-5	TRBD2	CASSESSAGGLGTQYF	TGTGCCAGCAGTGAATCCTCAGCGGGGGGGCTAGGGACCCAGTACTTC
TRBV6-6	few	TRBJ1-5	.	CASSRKLGGGQPQHF	TGTGCCAGCAGCCGGAAGCTGGGAGGAGGTCAGCCCCAGCATTTT
TRBV20-1	.	TRBJ2-2	TRBD2	CSAINGGADGELFF	TGCAGTGCTATCAACGGGGGGGCCGACGGGGAGCTGTTTTTT
TRBV10-3	few	TRBJ2-2	.	CAISLSSNTGELFF	TGTGCCATCAGTCTGTCTTCTAACACCGGGGAGCTGTTTTTT
TRBV6-5	.	TRBJ1-1	.	CASSSPDRVNTEAFF	TGTGCCAGCAGTTCACCAGACAGAGTGAACACTGAAGCTTTCTTT
TRBV7-8	few	TRBJ2-3	.	CASSLAAGLISDTQYF	TGTGCCAGCAGCTTAGCGGCAGGGCTTATATCAGATACGCAGTATTTT
TRBV5-1	.	TRBJ2-3	.	CASSFRATDTQYF	TGCGCCAGCAGCTTTCGAGCTACAGATACGCAGTATTTT
TRBV10-3	many	TRBJ2-7	.	CAISGLETVTYEQYF	TGTGCCATCAGTGGACTAGAGACAGTTACCTACGAGCAGTACTTC
TRBV12-3/TRBV12-4	.	TRBJ1-1	TRBD1	CASTWDRGPLMRSTEAFF	TGTGCCAGCACCTGGGACAGGGGGCCCCTGATGAGGAGCACTGAAGCTTTCTTT
TRBV21-1	.	TRBJ2-7	.	CASSKVTAAYEQYF	TGTGCCAGCAGCAAAGTAACGGCTGCCTACGAGCAGTACTTC
TRBV6-5	.	TRBJ2-1	TRBD1	CATTGGTGYGNEQFF	TGTGCCACAACCGGCGGGACAGGGTATGGCAATGAGCAGTTCTTC
TRBV12-3/TRBV12-4	few	TRBJ2-3	.	CASSLFRDRFGHTDTQYF	TGTGCCAGCAGCCTTTTCCGAGACAGGTTTGGACACACAGATACGCAGTATTTT
TRBV4-1	.	TRBJ2-3	.	CTSSQVGRTDTQYF	TGCACCAGCAGCCAAGTGGGCCGCACAGATACGCAGTATTTT
TRBV18	few	TRBJ1-2	.	CASSPQKANGYTF	TGTGCCAGCTCACCACAGAAGGCAAATGGCTACACCTTC
TRBV6-6	.	TRBJ1-2	.	CASSYSNRDSGYTF	TGTGCCAGCAGTTACTCGAATCGGGATAGCGGCTACACCTTC
TRBV5-1	once	TRBJ2-2	TRBD1	CASRRDRTEAGELFF	TGCGCCAGCAGAAGGGACAGAACGGAGGCCGGGGAGCTGTTTTTT
TRBV10-3	.	TRBJ2-1	TRBD2	CAISENSGSPNEQFF	TGTGCCATCTCCGAGAACAGCGGGAGTCCCAATGAGCAGTTCTTC
TRBV7-8	few	TRBJ2-7	.	CASSLAENYEQYF	TGTGCCAGCAGCTTAGCCGAAAACTACGAGCAGTACTTC
TRBV2	few	TRBJ1-2	.	CAIRAGVINYGYTF	TGTGCCATTCGAGCAGGGGTCATCAACTATGGCTACACCTTC
TRBV4-1	.	TRBJ1-2	.	CASSPENLQGLYGYTF	TGCGCCAGCAGCCCTGAGAATTTACAGGGTCTCTATGGCTACACCTTC
TRBV27	.	TRBJ2-7	.	CASSHTPEEQYF	TGTGCCAGCAGCCATACCCCGGAAGAGCAGTACTTC
TRBV20-1	.	TRBJ2-7	.	CSANPGGLAGLSGQYF	TGCAGTGCTAACCCAGGGGGGTTGGCGGGGCTCTCCGGGCAGTACTTC
TRBV12-3/TRBV12-4	.	TRBJ2-1	.	CASSWSGLGITYNEQFF	TGTGCCAGCAGTTGGAGCGGGCTGGGTATAACTTACAATGAGCAGTTCTTC
TRBV20-1	.	TRBJ2-1	TRBD2	CSARDWGLAGGPSSYNEQFF	TGCAGTGCTAGAGATTGGGGACTAGCGGGGGGGCCGAGCTCCTACAATGAGCAGTTCTTC
TRBV28	.	TRBJ2-6	.	CASSFTSSGANVLTF	TGTGCCAGCAGTTTTACGAGCTCTGGGGCCAACGTCCTGACTTTC
TRBV20-1	few	TRBJ2-5	.	CSAEVGGETQYF	TGCAGTGCGGAGGTGGGCGGGGAGACCCAGTACTTC
TRBV7-2	few	TRBJ2-5	.	CASSPGDRYQETQYF	TGTGCCAGCAGCCCGGGGGATCGTTACCAAGAGACCCAGTACTTC
TRBV10-3	many	TRBJ2-1	.	CAISESDSGVQFF	TGTGCCATCAGTGAGTCAGACAGTGGGGTACAGTTCTTC